Each of the 7 T cell receptor beta chains below was sequenced from the same sample in a study of cytomegalovirus exposure and HLA in healthy donors. The PCR ran on 60 Vbeta and 13 Jbeta primers. Assay used: immunoSEQ multiplex PCR; TCRdb lists only in-frame clones, some missing. This sample has around 190,000 clones, with around 80% found just once. The material sequenced was PBMCs. These receptors were collected from a woman under 40 in good health and CMV-seropositive.

V gene TRBV5-4 combines with J gene TRBJ1-2; 8 positions agree with TRBD1. CDR1 SGHNT and CDR2 YYREEE come from the germline V gene (reference sequence). The CDR3 has 16 amino acids. With 4 bases clipped from V and 3 bases from J, the junction kept 11 bases outside the gene matches. CDR3: CASSRGDRRGDYGYTF. The DNA for the CDR3 is TGTGCCAGCAGCAGGGGGGACAGGCGAGGGGACTATGGCTACACCTTC.

Only a few counts were recorded for this clone. The V and J genes are TRBV19 and TRBJ1-5; D is unclear. CDR1 is LNHDA, CDR2 SQIVND, per germline (reference sequence). V was shortened by 1 base and J by 0 bases, with 10 bases between the two germline ends. The CDR3 runs to 16 residues. The DNA for the CDR3 is TGTGCCAGTAGTATAGCCCGGGAATATAGCAATCAGCCCCAGCATTTT. Amino acid sequence: CASSIAREYSNQPQHF.

This sequence joins TRBV19 and TRBJ2-3; weak D call: TRBD2 (5 bases). V lost 5 bases and J 5 bases, leaving 17 bases between the germline ends. The length of the CDR3 is 15 residues. CDR1 LNHDA and CDR2 SQIVND come from the germline V gene (reference sequence). In nucleotides, the CDR3 is TGTGCCAGTAGTCTTCTGAACATACGGGGAGATACGCAGTATTTT. It encodes CASSLLNIRGDTQYF.

The chain employs TRBV6-6 and TRBJ2-1, with 12 bases aligning to TRBD2. V lost 6 bases, J lost 8 bases, and 11 bases stayed unmatched. The CDR3 is made up of 16 amino acids. CDR1 is MNHNY, CDR2 SVGAGI, per germline (reference sequence). CDR3 protein: CASSRELAGGGDEQFF. DNA for the CDR3: TGTGCCAGCAGCCGAGAACTAGCGGGAGGCGGGGATGAGCAGTTCTTC.

This rearrangement joins TRBV6-5 to TRBJ1-2; 8 positions match TRBD1. The CDR3 is made up of 13 amino acids. J gave up 12 bases and V 6 bases, and 12 bases lay outside the gene matches. CDR1 is MNHEY and CDR2 is SVGAGI in the germline V gene. Here the CDR3 reads CASSLTRQGINTF. The CDR3 DNA is TGTGCCAGCAGCCTGACGAGACAGGGGATCAACACCTTC.

This clone was observed once. The chain recombines TRBV27 with TRBJ2-5; 8 positions agree with TRBD2. Germline V gives CDR1 MNHEY, CDR2 SMNVEV (reference sequence). The CDR3 is made up of 13 amino acids. This CDR3 is CWGAGGIQETQYF. In DNA, the CDR3 is TGTTGGGGGGCGGGAGGCATCCAAGAGACCCAGTACTTC.

V is TRBV19 and J is TRBJ2-1; 11 bases line up with TRBD1. The CDR3 covers 15 residues. The junction had 3 bases not matched to a gene; V was cut back by 5 bases and J by 3 bases. Germline CDR1 and CDR2: LNHDA and SQIVND (reference sequence). The CDR3 reads CASSAGTGGYNEQFF. CDR3 DNA: TGTGCCAGTAGTGCCGGGACAGGGGGCTACAATGAGCAGTTCTTC.